This T cell receptor (beta chain) was recovered during a study of regulatory T cells in long-lasting Graves disease. Study-wide results and limits: Preferential use of TRBV28, TRBJ1-2 and TRBJ2-5 was seen in persistent disease.

Comments on this clonotype: Its matching antigen is unknown.

Time point specified: newly diagnosed GD, antithyroid drugs for less than 3 months. Following extraction of RNA from PBMCs, that RNA was used to make the TCR library. Combining iRepertoire HTBI primers with Arm-PCR of CDR3 regions, the authors built TCR beta libraries. TCRdb itself ran the multiplex PCR reads through MiXCR, one entry per CDR3 protein. The table lists roughly 520,000 distinct CDR3 sequences, around 13% of them singletons, with approximately 9% in the top ten. V lost 3 bases to trimming and J lost 4 bases, with 15 bases between them. The CDR3 covers 15 residues. CDR1 and CDR2 from the germline V gene are SQVTM and ANQGSEA. Another study also made use of these data, one on T cells in Graves' hyperthyroidism and ophthalmopathy. In that study: Used for diagnoses were clinical symptoms, serum thyroxine and TRAb, thyroid ultrasound and orbital computed tomography.

The TCR originated in a woman in her twenties or thirties with Graves disease. The V and J genes are TRBV29-1 and TRBJ2-2; possibly TRBD1 or TRBD2 for D (5 bases each). The sample here was peripheral blood mononuclear cells (PBMCs), taken at new diagnosis, from a patient treated with antithyroid drugs. In nucleotides, the CDR3 is TGCAGCGTTGAGGACTCGGGACGGGCCACCGGGGAGCTGTTTTTT. Translating it yields CSVEDSGRATGELFF.